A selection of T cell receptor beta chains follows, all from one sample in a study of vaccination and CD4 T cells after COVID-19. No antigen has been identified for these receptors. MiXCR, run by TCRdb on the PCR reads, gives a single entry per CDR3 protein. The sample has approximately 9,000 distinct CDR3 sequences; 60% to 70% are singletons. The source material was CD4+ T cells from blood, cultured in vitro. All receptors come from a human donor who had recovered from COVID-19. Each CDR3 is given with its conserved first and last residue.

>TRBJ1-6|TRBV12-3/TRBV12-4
CASSLRKEGSRNSPLHF
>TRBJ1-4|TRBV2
CASREQGEGEKLFF
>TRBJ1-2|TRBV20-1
CSAPGAPSGNYGYTF
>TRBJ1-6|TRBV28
CASSPRDRTNSPLHF
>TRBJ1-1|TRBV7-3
CAGSLLDRETEAFF
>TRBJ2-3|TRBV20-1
CSARVPGYRGGPAYSPTDTQYF
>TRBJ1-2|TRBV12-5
CASVRDGERGYTF
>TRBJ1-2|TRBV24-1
CATSDGQGLGYTF
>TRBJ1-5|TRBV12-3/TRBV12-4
CASRGQSYQPQHF
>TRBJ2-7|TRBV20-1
CSARVGLAGSYEQYF
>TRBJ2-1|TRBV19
CASSILGGTYNEQFF
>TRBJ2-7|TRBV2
CASSEALRYRGRQYF
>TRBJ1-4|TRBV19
CASSANGQSPNEKLFF
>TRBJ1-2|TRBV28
CASTPAGIPYGYTF
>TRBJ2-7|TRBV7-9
CASSSGQGLYEQYF
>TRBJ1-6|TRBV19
CASSMTARSNSPLHF
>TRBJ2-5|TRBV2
CASSERVAGGRETQYF
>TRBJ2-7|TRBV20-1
CSVRKGLHEQYF
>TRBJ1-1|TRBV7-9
CASSPLTEAFF
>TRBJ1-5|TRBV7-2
CASSFRGNSNQPQHF
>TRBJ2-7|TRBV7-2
CASSLESAAKGEQYF
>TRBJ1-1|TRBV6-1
CASSPGTGGRDMAFF